This T cell receptor (beta chain) comes out of a study of T cells after yellow fever vaccination. Study-wide context: Researchers used SMART-Seq v4 Ultra Low Input to prepare fractions that had low cell numbers.

The V end lost 7 bases, the J end lost 6 bases, and 15 bases lay between the germline ends. CDR1 is LNHDA and CDR2 is SQIVND in the germline V gene (reference sequence). The CDR3 runs to 14 residues. Conversion of TCR transcripts into cDNA relied on 5'RACE template switching, which added a universal primer site and UMIs. TCRdb called the 5' RACE reads again in MiXCR, with one record for every CDR3 protein. The sample contains about 130,000 distinct CDR3 sequences, 8% to 10% of which appear only once. Study-level points and caveats: In post-booster samples, most primary-vaccination clones reappeared (just under 98% CD4, 75% to 90% CD8). One caveat is that FACS-sorted repertoires could contain abundant clonotypes contaminating from the bulk population.

On this clonotype itself: Its antigen is undetermined.

The sequence came from a man between 18 and 35 years old who received the YFV17D yellow fever vaccine. The J gene is TRBJ2-2, the V gene TRBV19, with D tentatively TRBD2 (7 bases). Sequencing was performed on CD8+ T cells sorted from PBMCs, taken on the day of the yellow fever booster vaccination. The CDR3 DNA is TGTGCCAGTACCCCGTGGGGGGGCCCCGGGGAGCTGTTTTTT. Translating it yields CASTPWGGPGELFF.